The 17 T cell receptor beta chains in this list originate from one sample, sequenced in a study of blood T cell repertoires in COVID-19 (dated by TCRdb to the early 2020s). The receptor library was made with the immunoSEQ multiplex PCR assay. The table was pulled from immuneACCESS by TCRdb, which kept in-frame rearrangements only. Such tables lose some clones; where checked, under half of the loss comes from unresolved V genes, and the rest has no known cause. A total of 110,000 to 150,000 clones appear in this sample, 75% to 90% of them only once. Of the sample, roughly two fifths falls within the top ten clones. Sequencing used peripheral blood. These receptors all come from a human donor in a cohort sampled during active COVID-19.

The genes are TRBV4-3 and TRBJ1-2; 8 nucleotides align to TRBD1. After removal of 2 bases from V and 6 bases from J, the junction contained 5 bases not matched to a gene. Germline-derived CDR1 and CDR2 are LGHNA and YSLEER. The CDR3 totals 14 residues. This chain's CDR3 is CASSQLGQDHGYTF. The CDR3 DNA follows: TGCGCCAGCAGCCAACTGGGACAGGACCATGGCTACACCTTC.

The chain has TRBV12-3 or TRBV12-4 and TRBJ1-2, with 9 bases identical to TRBD1. V lost 6 bases and J lost 8; bases outside the gene matches: 7. The CDR3 length is 13 residues. CDR3 sequence reads: CASSLTGGKGYTF. The CDR3 bases are TGTGCCAGCAGCCTAACAGGGGGCAAGGGCTACACCTTC.

This rearrangement joins TRBV5-4 to TRBJ1-2; tentative D call: TRBD1 (5 bases). Germline V gene sequence: CDR1 SGHNT, CDR2 YYREEE (reference sequence). V shed 5 bases and J shed 4 bases, with 18 bases lying between them. There are 15 residues in the CDR3. The CDR3 protein is CASSSNRGSGYGYTF. DNA of the CDR3: TGTGCCAGCAGTTCGAACCGGGGGAGCGGCTATGGCTACACCTTC. Full variable domain (remainder filled in from reference TRBV5-4 and TRBJ1-2): ETGVTQSPTHLIKTRGQQVTLRCSSQSGHNTVSWYQQALGQGPQFIFQYYREEENGRGNFPPRFSGLQFPNYSSELNVNALELDDSALYLCASSSNRGSGYGYTFGSGTRLTVV.

This clone was observed a few times. The CDR3 DNA sequence: TGTGCCAGCAGCCTCCTTCCCGCGGTCACTGAAGCTTTCTTT. Residues: CASSLLPAVTEAFF. The rearrangement uses TRBV6-5 and TRBJ1-1; D is ambiguous. Germline V gene sequence: CDR1 MNHEY, CDR2 SVGAGI. The CDR3 contains 14 residues. Between the trimmed V and J ends, which lost 6 bases and 4 bases, there was a span of 15 bases.

V is TRBV2 and J is TRBJ1-6; D not certain. In germline, CDR1 is SNHLY, CDR2 FYNNEI. The CDR3 runs to 13 residues. V was pared by 5 bases and J by 10 bases, with 12 bases between. CDR3 nucleotides: TGTGCCAGCAGTCTATCGGCGAGGTCACCCCTCCACTTT. It yields the protein CASSLSARSPLHF.

This clone has just a few counts. The chain recombines TRBV4-2 with TRBJ1-6; D uncertain. Per the germline V gene, CDR1 is LGHNA and CDR2 is YNFKEQ. V dropped 0 bases and J dropped 0 bases, with 9 bases sitting between them. This CDR3 has 17 amino acids. The CDR3 spells CASSQERDSSYNSPLHF. The CDR3 nucleotides read TGTGCCAGCAGCCAAGAAAGAGATAGCTCCTATAATTCACCCCTCCACTTT.

This clone was counted a few times. The chain carries TRBV10-3 and TRBJ1-3; a weak D match, TRBD1 (6 bases). Germline CDR1 is ENHRY and CDR2 is SYGVKD. The CDR3 covers 13 residues. V dropped 5 bases and J dropped 4 bases, with 9 bases sitting between them. CDR3 coding DNA: TGTGCCATCAGTTTACAGGGAGGAAACACCATATATTTT. It is translated as CAISLQGGNTIYF.

V is TRBV7-9 and J is TRBJ2-5; unclear D gene. The CDR3 has 11 amino acids. V lost 6 bases, J lost 5 bases, and 7 bases lay in between. Germline V gene sequence: CDR1 SEHNR, CDR2 FQNEAQ (reference sequence). For the CDR3, the DNA is TGTGCCAGCAGTTACGGTGAGACCCAGTACTTC. Encoded protein: CASSYGETQYF.

This chain links TRBV12-3 or TRBV12-4 with TRBJ2-2; D call uncertain. CDR3 length: 13 residues. V was clipped by 6 bases and J by 5 bases, with 10 bases between them. CDR3 residues: CASSPTYTGELFF. The CDR3 DNA is TGTGCCAGCAGCCCAACATATACCGGGGAGCTGTTTTTT.

This clone occurred a few times. The chain recombines TRBV6-5 with TRBJ1-1; 7 bases are a match to TRBD1. Germline V CDR1 and CDR2: MNHEY, SVGAGI. The CDR3 extends over 13 amino acids. The V and J ends lost 6 bases and 7 bases, in that order; junction bases with no gene match: 8. The chain's CDR3 is CASRKQGYDEAFF. The CDR3 bases are TGTGCCAGCAGAAAACAGGGGTACGATGAAGCTTTCTTT.

As to this clone: This same CDR3 is encoded by further DNA sequences in the sample. The chain carries TRBV30 and TRBJ2-1; D unresolved. This CDR3 has 11 residues. The germline CDR1 and CDR2 sequences are GTSNPN and SVGIG (reference sequence). V was shortened by 0 bases and J by 8 bases, with 5 bases between the two germline ends. The CDR3 nucleotides are TGTGCCTGGAGTGTACTTGATGAGCAGTTCTTC. Encoded protein: CAWSVLDEQFF.

The chain couples TRBV4-3 to TRBJ2-3, with D perhaps TRBD1 (6 bases). Germline CDR1 LGHNA, CDR2 YSLEER. The CDR3 extends over 15 amino acids. V lost 1 base to trimming and J lost 6 bases, with 14 bases between them. CDR3 amino acids: CASSQGGRGFDTQYF. The CDR3 DNA sequence: TGCGCCAGCAGCCAAGGGGGCAGGGGTTTTGATACGCAGTATTTT.

This clone appeared a single time. The CDR3 nucleotides read TGTGCCAGCAGCTTGTTTGGAGGGGCGGACTATGGCTACACCTTC. Translating gives CASSLFGGADYGYTF. The chain uses TRBV7-2 and TRBJ1-2, with D possibly matching TRBD1 (5 bases). This CDR3 has 15 residues. V was trimmed by 3 bases and J by 3 bases, leaving 14 bases between them. In germline, CDR1 is SGHTA, CDR2 FQGNSA.

This clone was seen once. V and J are TRBV11-3 and TRBJ1-1; 7 bases line up with TRBD1. Germline CDR1 SGHNT, CDR2 YENEEA. The CDR3 is 13 residues long. Losses at the gene ends were 6 bases for V and 9 bases for J; bases not matched to a gene: 10. The CDR3 region is CASSYQQGTKAFF. For the CDR3, the DNA is TGTGCCAGCAGTTACCAACAGGGGACAAAAGCTTTCTTT.

The count of this clone is one. The rearrangement uses TRBV12-3 or TRBV12-4 and TRBJ1-2; the D is unclear. V was trimmed by 4 bases and J by 2 bases, leaving 5 bases between them. The CDR3 length is 12 residues. CDR3 residues: CASSSSNYGYTF. The CDR3 region has the DNA TGTGCCAGCAGTTCATCAAACTATGGCTACACCTTC.

The V gene is TRBV2, the J gene TRBJ2-7; D possibly corresponds to TRBD2 (6 bases). Per the germline V gene, CDR1 is SNHLY and CDR2 is FYNNEI. This CDR3 is 12 amino acids long. The germline V and J ends were trimmed by 7 bases and 4 bases, with 11 bases remaining between them. The CDR3 nucleotides read TGTGCCAGCACTAGGAGGGTTTACGAGCAGTACGTC. Translated: CASTRRVYEQYV.

The chain is built from TRBV27 and TRBJ1-1; D is perhaps TRBD1 (6 bases). This CDR3 contains 16 residues. Trimming pared 3 bases from V and 2 bases from J, leaving 16 bases between. The V gene's germline CDR1 is MNHEY and CDR2 SMNVEV (reference sequence). CDR3 loop: CASSFLAGTRNTEAFF. CDR3 nucleotide sequence: TGTGCCAGCAGTTTCCTCGCCGGGACACGAAACACTGAAGCTTTCTTT.